Below, one TCR beta chain is given with its context. This sample was taken from a study of T cells in Graves' hyperthyroidism and ophthalmopathy. V was clipped by 2 bases and J by 0 bases, with 7 bases between them. Germline CDR1 reads SEHNR; CDR2 reads FQNEAQ (reference sequence). The CDR3 has 15 amino acids. RNA transcripts provided the source from which TCR beta CDR3 regions were amplified. Primed by the HTBI set, a first-round RT-PCR was run on the TCR CDR3. TCRdb passed the multiplex PCR reads through MiXCR, listing each CDR3 protein once. The sample lists 490,000 or so distinct CDR3 sequences; roughly 22% were seen once.

The clonotype originates from a woman in her sixties or seventies with Graves' ophthalmopathy. The chain recombines TRBV7-9 with TRBJ2-2; unclear D gene. The sequenced material came from blood. CDR3: CASSLYLANTGELFF. The CDR3 nucleotides read TGTGCCAGCAGCTTATATTTGGCGAACACCGGGGAGCTGTTTTTT.